The sequence of this T cell receptor beta chain was determined in a study of T cells in Graves' hyperthyroidism and ophthalmopathy. Whole-study results and caveats: Most thyroid clonotypes expanded above 0.001 appeared in blood too. A 13 V-J signature model discriminated ophthalmopathy versus stable hyperthyroidism.

RNA transcripts served as the template for amplifying TCR beta CDR3 regions. The HTBI set primed first-round TCR CDR3 RT-PCR. TCRdb re-called the multiplex PCR reads with MiXCR, one entry per CDR3 protein. The table includes about 96,000 distinct CDR3 sequences, just over 50% detected once. V lost 5 bases to trimming and J lost 4 bases; unmatched junction nucleotides: 7. Per the germline V gene, CDR1 is SGHAT and CDR2 is FQNNGV. This CDR3 comprises 15 residues. As regards this clonotype: The antigen is undetermined.

The study enrolled patients aged 18 to 65 with newly diagnosed hyperthyroidism of under 2 months' duration. A patient was excluded if there was uncontrolled infection, other autoimmune disease, pregnancy or lactation. The sequence derives from a woman in her 40s with Graves' hyperthyroidism. The sample comprised blood. This rearrangement joins TRBV11-2 to TRBJ2-5; 10 bases are a match to TRBD2. This CDR3 is CASSQASGSAETQYF. The CDR3 DNA sequence: TGTGCCAGCAGCCAAGCTAGCGGGAGTGCAGAGACCCAGTACTTC.